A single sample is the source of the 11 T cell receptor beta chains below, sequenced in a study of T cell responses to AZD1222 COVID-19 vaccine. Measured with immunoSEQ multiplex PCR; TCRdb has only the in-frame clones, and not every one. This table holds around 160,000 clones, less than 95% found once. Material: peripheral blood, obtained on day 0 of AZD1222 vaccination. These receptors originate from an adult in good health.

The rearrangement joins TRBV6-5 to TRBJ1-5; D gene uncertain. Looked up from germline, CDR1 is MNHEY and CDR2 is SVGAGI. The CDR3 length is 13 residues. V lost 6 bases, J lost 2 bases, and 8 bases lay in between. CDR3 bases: TGTGCCAGCAGCTCTGCGGGCAATCAGCCCCAGCATTTT. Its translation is CASSSAGNQPQHF.

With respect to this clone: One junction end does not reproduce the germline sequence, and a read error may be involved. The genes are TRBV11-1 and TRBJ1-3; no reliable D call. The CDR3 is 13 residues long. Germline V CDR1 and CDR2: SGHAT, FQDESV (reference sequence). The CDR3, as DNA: TGTGCCAGCAGCTCGTTCTCTGGGAACACCATATATTTT. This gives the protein CASSSFSGNTIYF. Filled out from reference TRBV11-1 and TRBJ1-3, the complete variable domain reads EAEVAQSPRYKITEKSQAVAFWCDPISGHATLYWYRQILGQGPELLVQFQDESVVDDSQLPKDRFSAERLKGVDSTLKIQPAELGDSAMYLCASSSFSGNTIYFGEGSWLTVV.

DNA for the CDR3: TGTGCCAGTAGTCACCTGAGGACAGCCAGCAATCAGCCCCAGCATTTT. Translating it yields CASSHLRTASNQPQHF. The chain is built from TRBV19 and TRBJ1-5, with D perhaps matching TRBD1 (6 bases). Trimming pared 5 bases from V and 1 base from J, leaving 15 bases between. The germline gives CDR1 LNHDA, CDR2 SQIVND (reference sequence). The CDR3 consists of 16 residues.

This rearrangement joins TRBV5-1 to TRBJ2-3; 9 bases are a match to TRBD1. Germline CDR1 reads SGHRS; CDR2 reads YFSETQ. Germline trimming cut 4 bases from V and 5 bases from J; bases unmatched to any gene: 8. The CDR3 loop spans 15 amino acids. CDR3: CASSLDRGQRDTQYF. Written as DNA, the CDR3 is TGCGCCAGCAGCCTGGACAGGGGCCAAAGAGATACGCAGTATTTT. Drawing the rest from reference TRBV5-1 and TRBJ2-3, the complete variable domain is KAGVTQTPRYLIKTRGQQVTLSCSPISGHRSVSWYQQTPGQGLQFLFEYFSETQRNKGNFPGRFSGRQFSNSRSEMNVSTLELGDSALYLCASSLDRGQRDTQYFGPGTRLTVL.

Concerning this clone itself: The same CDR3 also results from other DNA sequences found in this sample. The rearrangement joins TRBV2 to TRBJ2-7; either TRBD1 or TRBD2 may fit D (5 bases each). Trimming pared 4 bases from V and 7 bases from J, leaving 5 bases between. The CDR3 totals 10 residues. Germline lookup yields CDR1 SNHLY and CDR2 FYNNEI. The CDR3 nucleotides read TGTGCCAGCAGTGGGGGGGAGCAGTACTTC. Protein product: CASSGGEQYF.

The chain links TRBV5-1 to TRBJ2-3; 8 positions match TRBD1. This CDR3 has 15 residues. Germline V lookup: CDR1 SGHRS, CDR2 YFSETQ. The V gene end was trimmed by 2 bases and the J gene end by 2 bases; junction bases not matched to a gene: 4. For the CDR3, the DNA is TGCGCCAGCAGCTTCCAGGGGGCCAACACAGATACGCAGTATTTT. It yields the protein CASSFQGANTDTQYF.

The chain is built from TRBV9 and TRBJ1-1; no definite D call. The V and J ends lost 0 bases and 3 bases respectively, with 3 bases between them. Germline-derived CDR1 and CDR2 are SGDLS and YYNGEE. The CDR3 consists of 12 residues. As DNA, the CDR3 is TGTGCCAGCAGCGTAGTCGACACTGAAGCTTTCTTT. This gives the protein CASSVVDTEAFF. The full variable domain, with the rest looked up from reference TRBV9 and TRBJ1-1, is DSGVTQTPKHLITATGQRVTLRCSPRSGDLSVYWYQQSLDQGLQFLIQYYNGEERAKGNILERFSAQQFPDLHSELNLSSLELGDSALYFCASSVVDTEAFFGQGTRLTVV.

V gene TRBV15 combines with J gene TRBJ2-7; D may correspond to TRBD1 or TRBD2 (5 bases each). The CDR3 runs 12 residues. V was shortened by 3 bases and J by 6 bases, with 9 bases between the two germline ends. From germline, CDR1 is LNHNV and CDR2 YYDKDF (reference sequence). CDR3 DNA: TGTGCCACCAGCAGGGGACCTGGCGAGCAGTACTTC. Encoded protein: CATSRGPGEQYF.

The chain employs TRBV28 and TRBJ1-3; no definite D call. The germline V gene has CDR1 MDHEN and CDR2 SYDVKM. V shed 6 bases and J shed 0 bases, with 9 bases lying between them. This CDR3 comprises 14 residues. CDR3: CASSIQNSGNTIYF. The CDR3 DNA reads TGTGCCAGCAGCATTCAAAACTCTGGAAACACCATATATTTT.

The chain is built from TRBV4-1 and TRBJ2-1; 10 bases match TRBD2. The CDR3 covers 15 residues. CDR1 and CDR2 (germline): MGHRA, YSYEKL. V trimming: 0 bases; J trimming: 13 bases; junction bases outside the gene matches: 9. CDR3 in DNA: TGCGCCAGCAGCCAAGAAACGGCTAGCGGGAGACCCCAGTTCTTC. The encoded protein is CASSQETASGRPQFF.

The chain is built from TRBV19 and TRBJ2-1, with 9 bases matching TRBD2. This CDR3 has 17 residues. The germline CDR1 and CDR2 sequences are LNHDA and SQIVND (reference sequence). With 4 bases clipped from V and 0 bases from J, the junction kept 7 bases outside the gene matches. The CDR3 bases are TGTGCCAGTAGTAAATCACGTAGCGGGAGCTCCTACAATGAGCAGTTCTTC. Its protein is CASSKSRSGSSYNEQFF.